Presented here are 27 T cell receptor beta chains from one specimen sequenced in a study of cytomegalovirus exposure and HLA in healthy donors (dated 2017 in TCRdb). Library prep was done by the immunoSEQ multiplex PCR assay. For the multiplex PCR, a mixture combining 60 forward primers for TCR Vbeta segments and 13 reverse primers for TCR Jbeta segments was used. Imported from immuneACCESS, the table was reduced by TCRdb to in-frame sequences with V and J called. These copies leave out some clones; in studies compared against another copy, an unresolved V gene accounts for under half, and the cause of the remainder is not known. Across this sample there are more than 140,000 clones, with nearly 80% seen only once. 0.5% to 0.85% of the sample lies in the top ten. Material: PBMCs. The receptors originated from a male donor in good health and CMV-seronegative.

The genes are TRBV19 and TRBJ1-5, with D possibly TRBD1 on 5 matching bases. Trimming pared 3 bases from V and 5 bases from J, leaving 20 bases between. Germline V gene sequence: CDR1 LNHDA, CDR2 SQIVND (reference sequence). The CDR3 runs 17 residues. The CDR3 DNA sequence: TGTGCCAGTAGTATGGTCGCAGGGTACTCTCTTGATCAGCCCCAGCATTTT. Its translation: CASSMVAGYSLDQPQHF.

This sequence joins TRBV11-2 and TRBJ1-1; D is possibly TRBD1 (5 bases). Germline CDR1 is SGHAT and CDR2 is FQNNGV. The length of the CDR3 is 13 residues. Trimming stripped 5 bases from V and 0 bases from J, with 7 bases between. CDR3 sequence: CASSQGMNTEAFF. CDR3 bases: TGTGCCAGCAGCCAGGGAATGAACACTGAAGCTTTCTTT.

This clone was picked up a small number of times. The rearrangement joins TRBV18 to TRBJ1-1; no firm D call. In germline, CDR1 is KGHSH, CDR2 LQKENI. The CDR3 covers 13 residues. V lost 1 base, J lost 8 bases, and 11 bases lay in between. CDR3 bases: TGTGCCAGCTCACCACTTGACACGATCGAAGCTTTCTTT. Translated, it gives CASSPLDTIEAFF. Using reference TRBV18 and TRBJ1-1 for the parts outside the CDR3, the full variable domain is NAGVMQNPRHLVRRRGQEARLRCSPMKGHSHVYWYRQLPEEGLKFMVYLQKENIIDESGMPKERFSAEFPKEGPSILRIQQVVRGDSAAYFCASSPLDTIEAFFGQGTRLTVV.

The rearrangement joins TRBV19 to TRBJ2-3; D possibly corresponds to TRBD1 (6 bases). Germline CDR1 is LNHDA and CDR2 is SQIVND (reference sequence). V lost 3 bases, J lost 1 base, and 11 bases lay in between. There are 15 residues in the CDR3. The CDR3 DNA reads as TGTGCCAGTAGTATTCCGGGACAAGGCACAGATACGCAGTATTTT. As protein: CASSIPGQGTDTQYF.

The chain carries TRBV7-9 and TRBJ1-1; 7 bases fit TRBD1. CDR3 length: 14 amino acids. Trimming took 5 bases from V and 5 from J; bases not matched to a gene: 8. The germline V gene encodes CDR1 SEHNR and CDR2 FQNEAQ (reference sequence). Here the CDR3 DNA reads TGTGCCAGCAGCGCCCAGGGACAGCCAACTGAAGCTTTCTTT. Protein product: CASSAQGQPTEAFF.

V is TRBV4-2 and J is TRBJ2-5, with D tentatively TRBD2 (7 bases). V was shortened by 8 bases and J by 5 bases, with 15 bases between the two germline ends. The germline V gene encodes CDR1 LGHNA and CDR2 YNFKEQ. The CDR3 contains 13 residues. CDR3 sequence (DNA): TGTGCCAGCGGGGGCGGGAGTGGGGAGACCCAGTACTTC. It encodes CASGGGSGETQYF.

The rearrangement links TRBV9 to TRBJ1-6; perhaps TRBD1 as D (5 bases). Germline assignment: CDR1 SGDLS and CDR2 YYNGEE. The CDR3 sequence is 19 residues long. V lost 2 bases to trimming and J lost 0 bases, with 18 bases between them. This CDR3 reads CASSVSGGMGLSYNSPLHF. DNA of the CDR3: TGTGCCAGCAGCGTTTCGGGGGGGATGGGCCTCTCCTATAATTCACCCCTCCACTTT.

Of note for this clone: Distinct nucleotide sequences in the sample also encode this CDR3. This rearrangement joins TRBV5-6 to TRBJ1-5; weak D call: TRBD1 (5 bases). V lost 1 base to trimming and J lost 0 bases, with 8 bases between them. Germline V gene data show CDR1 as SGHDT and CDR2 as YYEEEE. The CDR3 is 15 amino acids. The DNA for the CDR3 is TGTGCCAGCAGCTTGAGGGGACTTAGCAATCAGCCCCAGCATTTT. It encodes CASSLRGLSNQPQHF.

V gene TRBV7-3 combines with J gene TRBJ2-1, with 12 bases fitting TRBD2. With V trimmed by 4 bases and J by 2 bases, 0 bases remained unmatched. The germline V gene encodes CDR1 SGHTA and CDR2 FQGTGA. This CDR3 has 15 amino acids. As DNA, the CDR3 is TGTGCCAGCAGCTGGACTAGCGGGGCCTACAATGAGCAGTTCTTC. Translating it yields CASSWTSGAYNEQFF.

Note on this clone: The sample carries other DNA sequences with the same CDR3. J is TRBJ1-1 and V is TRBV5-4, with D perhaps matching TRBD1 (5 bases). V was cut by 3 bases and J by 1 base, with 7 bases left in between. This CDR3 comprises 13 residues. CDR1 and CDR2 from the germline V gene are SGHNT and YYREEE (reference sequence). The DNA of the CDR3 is TGTGCCAGCAGCTGGGGGGGGAACACTGAAGCTTTCTTT. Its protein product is CASSWGGNTEAFF.

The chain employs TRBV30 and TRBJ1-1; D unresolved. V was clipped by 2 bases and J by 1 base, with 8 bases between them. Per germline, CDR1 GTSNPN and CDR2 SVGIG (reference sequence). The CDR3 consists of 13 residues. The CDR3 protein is CAWSTLRNTEAFF. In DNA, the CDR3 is TGTGCCTGGAGTACTCTGCGGAACACTGAAGCTTTCTTT.

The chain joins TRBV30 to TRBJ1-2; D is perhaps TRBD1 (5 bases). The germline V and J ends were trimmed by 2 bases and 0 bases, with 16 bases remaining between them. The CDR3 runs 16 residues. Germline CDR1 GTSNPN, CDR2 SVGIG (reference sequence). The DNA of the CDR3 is TGTGCCTGGAGTCCTTTCGGGGGTCGGTCTAACTATGGCTACACCTTC. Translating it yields CAWSPFGGRSNYGYTF.

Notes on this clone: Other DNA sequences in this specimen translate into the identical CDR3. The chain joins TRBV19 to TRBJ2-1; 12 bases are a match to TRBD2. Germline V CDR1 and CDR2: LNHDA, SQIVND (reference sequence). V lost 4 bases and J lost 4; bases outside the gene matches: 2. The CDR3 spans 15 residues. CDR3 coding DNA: TGTGCCAGTAGTAGGACTAGCGGGACTTACAATGAGCAGTTCTTC. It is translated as CASSRTSGTYNEQFF.

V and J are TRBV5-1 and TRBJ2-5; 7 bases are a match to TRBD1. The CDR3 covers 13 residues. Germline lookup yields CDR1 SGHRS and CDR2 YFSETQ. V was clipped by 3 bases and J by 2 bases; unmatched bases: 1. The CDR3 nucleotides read TGCGCCAGCAGCTCGGGACAGCAAGAGACCCAGTACTTC. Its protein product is CASSSGQQETQYF. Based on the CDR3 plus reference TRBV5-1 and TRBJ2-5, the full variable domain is KAGVTQTPRYLIKTRGQQVTLSCSPISGHRSVSWYQQTPGQGLQFLFEYFSETQRNKGNFPGRFSGRQFSNSRSEMNVSTLELGDSALYLCASSSGQQETQYFGPGTRLLVL.

The CDR3 loop is CASSQPLGLAGGPDNEQFF. CDR3 sequence (DNA): TGCGCCAGCAGCCAGCCCTTGGGGCTAGCGGGGGGGCCTGACAATGAGCAGTTCTTC. V and J are TRBV4-3 and TRBJ2-1; 12 nucleotides match TRBD2. The J segment lost 5 bases and the V segment lost 3 bases, leaving 14 bases of the junction unmatched. This CDR3 region has 19 residues. CDR1 and CDR2 (germline): LGHNA, YSLEER.

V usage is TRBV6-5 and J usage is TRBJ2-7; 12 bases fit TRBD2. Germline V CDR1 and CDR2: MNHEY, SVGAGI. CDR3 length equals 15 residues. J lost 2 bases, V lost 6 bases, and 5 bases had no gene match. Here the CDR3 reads CASSKGLAGTYEQYF. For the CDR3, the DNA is TGTGCCAGCAGCAAAGGACTAGCGGGAACCTACGAGCAGTACTTC.

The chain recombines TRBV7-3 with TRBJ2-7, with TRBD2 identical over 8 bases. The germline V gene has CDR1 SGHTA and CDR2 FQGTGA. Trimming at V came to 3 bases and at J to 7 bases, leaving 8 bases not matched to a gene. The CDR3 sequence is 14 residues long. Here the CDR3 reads CASSLGSGAGEQYF. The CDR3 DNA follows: TGTGCCAGCAGCTTGGGTAGCGGGGCGGGTGAGCAGTACTTC.

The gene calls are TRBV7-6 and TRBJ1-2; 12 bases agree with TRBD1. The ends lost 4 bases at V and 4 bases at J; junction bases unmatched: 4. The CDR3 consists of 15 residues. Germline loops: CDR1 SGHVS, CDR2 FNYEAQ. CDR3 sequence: CASSSGTGGGYGYTF. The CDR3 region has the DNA TGTGCCAGCAGCTCCGGGACAGGGGGCGGCTATGGCTACACCTTC. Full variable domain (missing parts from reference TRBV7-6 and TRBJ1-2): GAGVSQSPRYKVTKRGQDVALRCDPISGHVSLYWYRQALGQGPEFLTYFNYEAQQDKSGLPNDRFSAERPEGSISTLTIQRTEQRDSAMYRCASSSGTGGGYGYTFGSGTRLTVV.

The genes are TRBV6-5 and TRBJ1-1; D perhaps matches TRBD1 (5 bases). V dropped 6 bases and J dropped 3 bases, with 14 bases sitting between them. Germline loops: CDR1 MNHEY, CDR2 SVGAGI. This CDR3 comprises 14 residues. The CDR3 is CASRRIRGDTEAFF. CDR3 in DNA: TGTGCCAGCAGACGTATTAGGGGCGACACTGAAGCTTTCTTT.

CDR3 residues: CASSFLETQYF. CDR3 sequence (DNA): TGTGCCAGCAGTTTTCTTGAGACCCAGTACTTC. This sequence joins TRBV27 and TRBJ2-5; D is ambiguous. CDR3 length: 11 residues. V was trimmed by 3 bases and J by 5 bases, leaving 4 bases between them. CDR1 is MNHEY, CDR2 SMNVEV, per germline (reference sequence).

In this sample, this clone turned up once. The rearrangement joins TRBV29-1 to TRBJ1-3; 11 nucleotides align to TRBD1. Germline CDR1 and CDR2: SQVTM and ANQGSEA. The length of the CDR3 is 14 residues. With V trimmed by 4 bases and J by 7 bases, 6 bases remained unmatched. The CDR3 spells CSVVGTGGGNTIYF. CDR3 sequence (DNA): TGCAGCGTTGTCGGGACAGGGGGGGGCAACACCATATATTTT.

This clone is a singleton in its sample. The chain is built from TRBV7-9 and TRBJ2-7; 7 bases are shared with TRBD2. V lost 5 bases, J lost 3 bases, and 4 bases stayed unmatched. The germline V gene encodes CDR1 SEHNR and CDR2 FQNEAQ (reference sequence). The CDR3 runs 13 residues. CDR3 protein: CASSQGLHYEQYF. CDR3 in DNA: TGTGCCAGCAGCCAGGGACTACACTACGAGCAGTACTTC.

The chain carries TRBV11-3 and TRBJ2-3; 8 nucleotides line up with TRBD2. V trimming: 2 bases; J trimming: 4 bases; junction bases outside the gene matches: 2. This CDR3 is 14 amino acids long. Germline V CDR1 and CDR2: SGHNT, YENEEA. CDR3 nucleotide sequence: TGTGCCAGCAGCTTAACTAGCGGCGCAGATACGCAGTATTTT. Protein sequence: CASSLTSGADTQYF.

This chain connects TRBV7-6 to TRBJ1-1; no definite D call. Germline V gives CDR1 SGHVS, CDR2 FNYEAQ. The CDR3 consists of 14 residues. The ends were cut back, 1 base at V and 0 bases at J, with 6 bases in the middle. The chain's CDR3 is CASSLEHVNTEAFF. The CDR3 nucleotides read TGTGCCAGCAGCTTAGAACATGTGAACACTGAAGCTTTCTTT.

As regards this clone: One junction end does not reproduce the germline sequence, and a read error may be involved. DNA of the CDR3: TGTTCCAGCAGCCCTAGAAGCGAAAAACTGTTTTTT. Translating gives CSSSPRSEKLFF. The chain carries TRBV7-9 and TRBJ1-4; no clear D. CDR1 and CDR2 (germline): SEHNR, FQNEAQ (reference sequence). This CDR3 has 12 amino acids.

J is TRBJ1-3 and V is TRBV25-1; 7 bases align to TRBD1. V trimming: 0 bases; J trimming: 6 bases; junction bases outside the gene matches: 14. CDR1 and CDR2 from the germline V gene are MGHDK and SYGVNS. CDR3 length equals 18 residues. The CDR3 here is CASSEYRQGGPLTNTIYF. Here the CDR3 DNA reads TGTGCCAGCAGTGAATATCGGCAGGGGGGTCCTCTGACAAACACCATATATTTT.

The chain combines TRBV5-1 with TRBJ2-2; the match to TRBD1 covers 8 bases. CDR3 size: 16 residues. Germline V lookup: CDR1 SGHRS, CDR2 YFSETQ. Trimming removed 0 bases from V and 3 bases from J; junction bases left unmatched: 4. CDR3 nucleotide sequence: TGCGCCAGCAGCTTGGGACAGGGGTTCTACACCGGGGAGCTGTTTTTT. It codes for CASSLGQGFYTGELFF.